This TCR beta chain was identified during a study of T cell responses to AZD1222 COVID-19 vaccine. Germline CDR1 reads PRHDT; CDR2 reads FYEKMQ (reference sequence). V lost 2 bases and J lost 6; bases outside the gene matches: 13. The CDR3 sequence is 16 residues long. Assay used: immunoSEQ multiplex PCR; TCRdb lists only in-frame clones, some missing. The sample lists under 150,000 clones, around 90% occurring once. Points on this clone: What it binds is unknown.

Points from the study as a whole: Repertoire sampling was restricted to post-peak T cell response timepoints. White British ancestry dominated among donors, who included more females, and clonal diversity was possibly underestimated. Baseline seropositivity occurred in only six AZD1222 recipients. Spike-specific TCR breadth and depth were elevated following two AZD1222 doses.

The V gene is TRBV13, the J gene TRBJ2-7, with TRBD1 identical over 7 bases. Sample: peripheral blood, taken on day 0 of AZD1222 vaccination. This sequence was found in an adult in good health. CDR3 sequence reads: CASSLWPSTGSREQYF. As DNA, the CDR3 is TGTGCCAGCAGCTTATGGCCCTCGACAGGGTCCCGCGAGCAGTACTTC. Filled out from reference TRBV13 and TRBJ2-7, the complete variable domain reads AAGVIQSPRHLIKEKRETATLKCYPIPRHDTVYWYQQGPGQDPQFLISFYEKMQSDKGSIPDRFSAQQFSDYHSELNMSSLELGDSALYFCASSLWPSTGSREQYFGPGTRLTVT.